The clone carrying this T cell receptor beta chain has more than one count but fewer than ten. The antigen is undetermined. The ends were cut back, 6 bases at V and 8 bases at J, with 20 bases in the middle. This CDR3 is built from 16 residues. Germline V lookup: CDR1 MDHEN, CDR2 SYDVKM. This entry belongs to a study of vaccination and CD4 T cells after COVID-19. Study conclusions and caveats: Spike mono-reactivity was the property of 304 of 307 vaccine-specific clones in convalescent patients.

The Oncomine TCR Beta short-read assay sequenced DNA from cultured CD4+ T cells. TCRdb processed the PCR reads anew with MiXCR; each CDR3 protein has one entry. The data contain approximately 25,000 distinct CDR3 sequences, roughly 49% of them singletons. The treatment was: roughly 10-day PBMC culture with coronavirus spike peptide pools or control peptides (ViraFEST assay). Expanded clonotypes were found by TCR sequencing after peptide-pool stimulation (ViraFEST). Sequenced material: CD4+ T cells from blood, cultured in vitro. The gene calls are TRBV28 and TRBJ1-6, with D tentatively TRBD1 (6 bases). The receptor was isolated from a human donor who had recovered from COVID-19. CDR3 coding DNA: TGTGCCAGCAGACCGGTTTTGAGGGACAAAGATTCACCCCTCCACTTT. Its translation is CASRPVLRDKDSPLHF. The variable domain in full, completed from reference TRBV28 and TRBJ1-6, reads DVKVTQSSRYLVKRTGEKVFLECVQDMDHENMFWYRQDPGLGLRLIYFSYDVKMKEKGDIPEGYSVSREKKERFSLILESASTNQTSMYLCASRPVLRDKDSPLHFGNGTRLTVT.